Following are 29 T cell receptor beta chains from one sample sequenced in a study of cytomegalovirus exposure and HLA in healthy donors. Assay used: immunoSEQ multiplex PCR; TCRdb lists only in-frame clones, some missing. The sample lists 200,000 to 250,000 clones; approximately 88% were seen once. Sequencing input: PBMCs. These receptor sequences come from a woman between 25 and 40 years old in good health and CMV-seropositive.

The chain is built from TRBV5-1 and TRBJ2-4; 7 bases match TRBD1. Germline CDR1 and CDR2: SGHRS and YFSETQ. The length of the CDR3 is 19 residues. After removal of 2 bases from V and 9 bases from J, the junction contained 23 bases not matched to a gene. The CDR3 spells CASSLFPTGEMGIDAIQYF. The CDR3 DNA is TGCGCCAGCAGCTTATTCCCTACAGGGGAGATGGGGATAGATGCCATTCAGTACTTC.

The chain combines TRBV7-2 with TRBJ2-2; D not resolved. Germline CDR1 is SGHTA and CDR2 is FQGNSA. V was clipped by 1 base and J by 13 bases, with 13 bases between them. The CDR3 consists of 13 residues. In DNA, the CDR3 is TGTGCCAGCAGCTTAGAGTTGATGCGACGGCTGTTTTTT. It is translated as CASSLELMRRLFF. Variable domain in full (rest from reference TRBV7-2 and TRBJ2-2): GAGVSQSPSNKVTEKGKDVELRCDPISGHTALYWYRQSLGQGLEFLIYFQGNSAPDKSGLPSDRFSAERTGGSVSTLTIQRTQQEDSAVYLCASSLELMRRLFFGEGSRLTVL.

This chain connects TRBV14 to TRBJ2-1, with 7 positions matching TRBD2. This CDR3 contains 15 residues. Germline loops: CDR1 SGHDN, CDR2 FVKESK. The junction had 10 bases not matched to a gene; V was cut back by 4 bases and J by 7 bases. CDR3 amino acids: CASSRLSGRTNEQFF. The CDR3 nucleotides read TGTGCCAGCAGCCGACTTTCCGGGAGGACTAATGAGCAGTTCTTC.

This rearrangement joins TRBV30 to TRBJ1-2; D remains unclear. V was shortened by 2 bases and J by 7 bases, with 20 bases between the two germline ends. Germline values: CDR1 GTSNPN, CDR2 SVGIG (reference sequence). The CDR3 is made up of 15 amino acids. CDR3 sequence reads: CAWSHIIGRQAGYTF. DNA of the CDR3: TGTGCCTGGAGTCATATTATAGGACGTCAAGCTGGCTACACCTTC.

This chain connects TRBV5-4 to TRBJ1-2, with unresolved D. This CDR3 region has 14 residues. The germline V and J ends were trimmed by 1 base and 6 bases, with 13 bases remaining between them. Germline V gives CDR1 SGHNT, CDR2 YYREEE (reference sequence). The CDR3 DNA reads as TGTGCCAGCAGCTTGAACGAAGGGAGGGATGGCTACACCTTC. Its protein is CASSLNEGRDGYTF.

The chain links TRBV30 to TRBJ1-4, with a possible D match to TRBD1 (6 bases). The CDR3 totals 16 residues. Germline loops: CDR1 GTSNPN, CDR2 SVGIG (reference sequence). The ends were cut back, 3 bases at V and 0 bases at J, with 14 bases in the middle. The chain's CDR3 is CAWRGGAITTNEKLFF. Here the CDR3 DNA reads TGTGCCTGGAGAGGGGGGGCTATAACAACTAATGAAAAACTGTTTTTT.

This sequence joins TRBV10-1 and TRBJ2-7, with TRBD1 identical over 12 bases. The CDR3 consists of 15 residues. The germline V gene has CDR1 WNHNN and CDR2 SYGVQD (reference sequence). Trimming removed 4 bases from V and 3 bases from J; junction bases left unmatched: 4. For the CDR3, the DNA is TGCGCCAGCAGTGCGGGACAGGGGGCGGGCTACGAGCAGTACTTC. Protein sequence: CASSAGQGAGYEQYF.

This chain connects TRBV10-3 to TRBJ2-5, with 14 bases lining up with TRBD2. Germline loops: CDR1 ENHRY, CDR2 SYGVKD. V trimming: 4 bases; J trimming: 4 bases; junction bases outside the gene matches: 5. The CDR3 consists of 16 residues. In DNA, the CDR3 is TGTGCCATCAGTGCCTCCGGGACTAGCGGGGGAGAGACCCAGTACTTC. It codes for CAISASGTSGGETQYF.

This chain uses TRBV5-1 with TRBJ2-7; 11 positions agree with TRBD2. The CDR3 length is 18 residues. Germline V CDR1 and CDR2: SGHRS, YFSETQ. J was trimmed by 0 bases and V by 4 bases; bases with no gene match: 12. CDR3 in amino acids: CASSLGASGRSTSYEQYF. Here the CDR3 DNA reads TGCGCCAGCAGCCTTGGGGCTAGCGGGAGGTCCACCTCCTACGAGCAGTACTTC.

This clone came up once. V gene TRBV7-9 combines with J gene TRBJ1-2; 9 bases align to TRBD1. CDR3 length: 15 amino acids. Trimming took 5 bases from V and 8 from J; bases not matched to a gene: 12. Per the germline V gene, CDR1 is SEHNR and CDR2 is FQNEAQ (reference sequence). The CDR3 region is CASSQGPGTGSGYTF. CDR3 sequence (DNA): TGTGCCAGCAGCCAAGGCCCCGGGACAGGGTCCGGCTACACCTTC.

This clone has only one observation. The chain employs TRBV27 and TRBJ1-1, with D unclear. The CDR3 extends over 15 amino acids. The V and J ends lost 0 bases and 2 bases respectively, with 10 bases between them. Germline loops: CDR1 MNHEY, CDR2 SMNVEV (reference sequence). In nucleotides, the CDR3 is TGTGCCAGCAGTTTATCATGGCACACCAACACTGAAGCTTTCTTT. This codes for CASSLSWHTNTEAFF.

This chain joins TRBV28 and TRBJ1-1; no definite D call. The germline V gene encodes CDR1 MDHEN and CDR2 SYDVKM. CDR3 length: 12 residues. Trimming left V 5 bases short and J 2 bases short, with 6 bases between. As DNA, the CDR3 is TGTGCCAGCAGTACCGAAAACACTGAAGCTTTCTTT. This gives the protein CASSTENTEAFF. The full variable domain, rest sourced from reference TRBV28 and TRBJ1-1, is DVKVTQSSRYLVKRTGEKVFLECVQDMDHENMFWYRQDPGLGLRLIYFSYDVKMKEKGDIPEGYSVSREKKERFSLILESASTNQTSMYLCASSTENTEAFFGQGTRLTVV.

The chain couples TRBV5-1 to TRBJ1-1; maybe TRBD1 (6 bases). Germline lookup yields CDR1 SGHRS and CDR2 YFSETQ. This CDR3 comprises 17 residues. Trimming shortened V by 0 bases and J by 6 bases, and 21 bases separated the two germline ends. CDR3 nucleotide sequence: TGCGCCAGCAGCTTGGTAGTGGTTGGCAGGGGAATATCTGAAGCTTTCTTT. This gives the protein CASSLVVVGRGISEAFF.

The CDR3 nucleotides read TGTGCCAGCTCACCACGGCCTGGGACTGAAGCTTTCTTT. This gives the protein CASSPRPGTEAFF. The chain is built from TRBV18 and TRBJ1-1, with D unresolved. This CDR3 spans 13 amino acids. The V and J ends lost 1 base and 5 bases respectively, with 8 bases between them. Germline V CDR1 and CDR2: KGHSH, LQKENI. The whole variable domain, remainder taken from reference TRBV18 and TRBJ1-1, is NAGVMQNPRHLVRRRGQEARLRCSPMKGHSHVYWYRQLPEEGLKFMVYLQKENIIDESGMPKERFSAEFPKEGPSILRIQQVVRGDSAAYFCASSPRPGTEAFFGQGTRLTVV.

The chain employs TRBV28 and TRBJ2-7, with D tentatively TRBD1 or TRBD2 (5 bases each). The CDR3 has 14 amino acids. Germline assignment: CDR1 MDHEN and CDR2 SYDVKM. V lost 10 bases and J 4 bases, leaving 20 bases between the germline ends. CDR3 loop: CATQSGTVEYEQYF. CDR3 DNA: TGTGCCACCCAGTCCGGGACCGTTGAGTACGAGCAGTACTTC.

The rearrangement links TRBV6-1 to TRBJ2-6; no firm D call. Germline-derived CDR1 and CDR2 are MNHNS and SASEGT. V shed 0 bases and J shed 0 bases, with 6 bases lying between them. The CDR3 runs 16 residues. The CDR3 DNA sequence: TGTGCCAGCAGTGAAGCGGGCGCCTCTGGGGCCAACGTCCTGACTTTC. Translation gives CASSEAGASGANVLTF.

This chain links TRBV2 with TRBJ1-4; TRBD1 might be the D (5 bases). Germline V gives CDR1 SNHLY, CDR2 FYNNEI. V was shortened by 3 bases and J by 1 base, with 12 bases between the two germline ends. This CDR3 region has 16 residues. This CDR3 reads CASSDPGRGTNEKLFF. The CDR3 bases are TGTGCCAGCAGTGACCCGGGACGCGGAACTAATGAAAAACTGTTTTTT.

Here the CDR3 reads CAGGGAPGNQETQYF. The CDR3 DNA is TGTGCCGGAGGAGGGGCCCCCGGAAACCAAGAGACCCAGTACTTC. The V gene is TRBV6-1, the J gene TRBJ2-5; D perhaps matches TRBD2 (6 bases). Germline-derived CDR1 and CDR2 are MNHNS and SASEGT. The CDR3 contains 15 residues. The germline V and J ends were trimmed by 11 bases and 0 bases, with 19 bases remaining between them.

This chain links TRBV27 with TRBJ2-7; 9 bases fit TRBD2. Germline CDR1 and CDR2: MNHEY and SMNVEV (reference sequence). After removal of 5 bases from V and 2 bases from J, the junction contained 7 bases not matched to a gene. CDR3 length: 15 residues. CDR3 in amino acids: CASSPASGNPYEQYF. CDR3 coding DNA: TGTGCCAGCAGTCCCGCTAGCGGGAACCCCTACGAGCAGTACTTC.

The chain recombines TRBV18 with TRBJ2-7; unclear D gene. The CDR3 runs 15 residues. Germline CDR1 reads KGHSH; CDR2 reads LQKENI. V lost 1 base and J 0 bases, leaving 10 bases between the germline ends. CDR3 nucleotide sequence: TGTGCCAGCTCACCACGGCAGACCAGCTCCTACGAGCAGTACTTC. Translation: CASSPRQTSSYEQYF.

The chain joins TRBV5-1 to TRBJ1-4; 7 positions match TRBD1. The CDR3 loop spans 15 amino acids. V dropped 1 base and J dropped 3; count of bases not matched to a gene: 3. The germline V gene encodes CDR1 SGHRS and CDR2 YFSETQ. CDR3 sequence: CASSLWDSPNEKLFF. CDR3 nucleotides: TGCGCCAGCAGCTTGTGGGACAGCCCTAATGAAAAACTGTTTTTT.

This sequence joins TRBV5-1 and TRBJ2-7; tentative D call: TRBD2 (6 bases). CDR3 length equals 13 residues. Germline V CDR1 and CDR2: SGHRS, YFSETQ. With 1 base removed from V and 3 bases from J, the gap between germline ends came to 8 bases. CDR3 sequence (DNA): TGCGCCAGCAGCTTGTGGAGGGACTACGAGCAGTACTTC. Translated, it gives CASSLWRDYEQYF.

A single count supports this clone. This chain links TRBV7-9 with TRBJ2-5; no reliable D call. The CDR3 covers 13 residues. The V and J ends lost 5 bases and 1 base respectively, with 8 bases between them. Germline lookup yields CDR1 SEHNR and CDR2 FQNEAQ (reference sequence). The DNA for the CDR3 is TGTGCCAGCAGCCGGCAGATCCAAGAGACCCAGTACTTC. As protein: CASSRQIQETQYF.

This clone occurred once. Here the CDR3 DNA reads TGTGCCAGCAGCCCAAGACCAGAAGCCTCTGGAAACACCATATATTTT. It codes for CASSPRPEASGNTIYF. The chain employs TRBV7-6 and TRBJ1-3; no definite D call. Trimming cost V 5 bases and J 0 bases, with 14 bases left between them. The CDR3 length is 16 residues. Germline-derived CDR1 and CDR2 are SGHVS and FNYEAQ.

The chain has TRBV11-1 and TRBJ2-3; the match to TRBD1 covers 9 bases. CDR3 size: 14 residues. The junction had 1 base not matched to a gene; V was cut back by 1 base and J by 5 bases. The V gene's germline CDR1 is SGHAT and CDR2 FQDESV (reference sequence). The CDR3 DNA sequence: TGTGCCAGCAGCTTAGGACAGGGGGGAGATACGCAGTATTTT. Its translation is CASSLGQGGDTQYF.

The rearrangement uses TRBV28 and TRBJ1-1; TRBD1 aligns across 9 bases. The CDR3 extends over 15 amino acids. V trimming: 6 bases; J trimming: 1 base; junction bases outside the gene matches: 6. Per the germline V gene, CDR1 is MDHEN and CDR2 is SYDVKM. The CDR3 DNA follows: TGTGCCAGCAGACCGCCGACAGGGGGGAACACTGAAGCTTTCTTT. Protein sequence: CASRPPTGGNTEAFF.

The chain couples TRBV9 to TRBJ2-6, with D unresolved. In germline, CDR1 is SGDLS, CDR2 YYNGEE. Between the trimmed V and J ends, which lost 6 bases and 0 bases, there was a span of 7 bases. The CDR3 has 14 residues. This CDR3 reads CASKRYSGANVLTF. The CDR3 DNA reads as TGTGCCAGCAAAAGGTACTCTGGGGCCAACGTCCTGACTTTC.

This clone is a singleton in its sample. The genes are TRBV20-1 and TRBJ1-1; D is uncertain. The CDR3 is made up of 11 amino acids. Germline CDR1 and CDR2: DFQATT and SNEGSKA (reference sequence). Trimming pared 2 bases from V and 6 bases from J, leaving 7 bases between. The CDR3 spells CSARRIPEAFF. For the CDR3, the DNA is TGCAGTGCTAGAAGGATCCCTGAAGCTTTCTTT.

This clone turned up a few times. The gene calls are TRBV7-3 and TRBJ2-3; 7 nucleotides line up with TRBD2. V was clipped by 3 bases and J by 2 bases; unmatched bases: 5. CDR1 is SGHTA, CDR2 FQGTGA, per germline. This CDR3 contains 15 residues. The CDR3 reads CASSLLGGDTDTQYF. The DNA for the CDR3 is TGTGCCAGCAGCTTGCTGGGAGGGGACACAGATACGCAGTATTTT.